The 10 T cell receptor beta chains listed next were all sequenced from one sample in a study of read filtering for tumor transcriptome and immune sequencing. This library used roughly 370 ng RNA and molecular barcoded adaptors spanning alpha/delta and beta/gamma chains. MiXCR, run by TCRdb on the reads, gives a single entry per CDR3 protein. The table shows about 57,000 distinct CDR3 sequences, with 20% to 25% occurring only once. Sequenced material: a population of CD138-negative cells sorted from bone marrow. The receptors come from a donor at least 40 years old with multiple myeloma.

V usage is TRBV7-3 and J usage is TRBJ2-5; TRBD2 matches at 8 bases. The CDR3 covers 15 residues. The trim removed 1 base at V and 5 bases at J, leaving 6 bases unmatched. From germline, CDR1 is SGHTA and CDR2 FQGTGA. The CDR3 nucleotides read TGTGCCAGCAGCTTAATGGGGACTAGTCGGGAGACCCAGTACTTC. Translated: CASSLMGTSRETQYF.

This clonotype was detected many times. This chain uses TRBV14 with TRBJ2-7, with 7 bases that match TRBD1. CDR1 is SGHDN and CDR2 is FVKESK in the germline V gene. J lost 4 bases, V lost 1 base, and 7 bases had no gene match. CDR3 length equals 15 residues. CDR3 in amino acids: CASSQGPGTDYEQYF. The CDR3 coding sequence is TGTGCCAGCAGCCAAGGCCCCGGGACAGATTACGAGCAGTACTTC.

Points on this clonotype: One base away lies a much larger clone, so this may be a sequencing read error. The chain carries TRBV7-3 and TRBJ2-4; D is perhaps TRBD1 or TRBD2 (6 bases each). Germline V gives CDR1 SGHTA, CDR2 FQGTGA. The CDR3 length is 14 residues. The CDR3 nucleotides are TGTGCCTGCAGCTTGGGGGGCGGCAAAAACATTCAGTACTTC. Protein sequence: CACSLGGGKNIQYF.

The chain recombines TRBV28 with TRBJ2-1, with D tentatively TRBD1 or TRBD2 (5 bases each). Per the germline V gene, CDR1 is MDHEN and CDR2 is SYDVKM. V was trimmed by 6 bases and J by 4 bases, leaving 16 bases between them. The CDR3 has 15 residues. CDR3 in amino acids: CASRLRDGPYNEQFF. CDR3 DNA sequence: TGTGCCAGCAGACTTCGGGACGGACCATACAATGAGCAGTTCTTC. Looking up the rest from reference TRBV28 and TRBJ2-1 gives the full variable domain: DVKVTQSSRYLVKRTGEKVFLECVQDMDHENMFWYRQDPGLGLRLIYFSYDVKMKEKGDIPEGYSVSREKKERFSLILESASTNQTSMYLCASRLRDGPYNEQFFGPGTRLTVL.

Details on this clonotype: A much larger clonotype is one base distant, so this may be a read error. CDR3 nucleotides: TGCGCCAGCAGCCCGGGACAGGGGGCGAACACTGAAGCTCTCTTT. Translation: CASSPGQGANTEALF. The gene calls are TRBV5-1 and TRBJ1-1; 12 nucleotides align to TRBD1. CDR3 length: 15 amino acids. From germline, CDR1 is SGHRS and CDR2 YFSETQ. Drawing the rest from reference TRBV5-1 and TRBJ1-1, the complete variable domain is KAGVTQTPRYLIKTRGQQVTLSCSPISGHRSVSWYQQTPGQGLQFLFEYFSETQRNKGNFPGRFSGRQFSNSRSEMNVSTLELGDSALYLCASSPGQGANTEALFGQGTRLTVV.

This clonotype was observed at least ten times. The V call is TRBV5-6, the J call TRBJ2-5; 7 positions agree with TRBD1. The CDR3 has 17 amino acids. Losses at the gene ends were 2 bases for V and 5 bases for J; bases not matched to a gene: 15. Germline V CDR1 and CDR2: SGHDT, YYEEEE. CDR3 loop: CASSFLGTGQAWETQYF. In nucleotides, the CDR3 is TGTGCCAGCAGCTTTTTGGGCACCGGACAGGCATGGGAGACCCAGTACTTC.

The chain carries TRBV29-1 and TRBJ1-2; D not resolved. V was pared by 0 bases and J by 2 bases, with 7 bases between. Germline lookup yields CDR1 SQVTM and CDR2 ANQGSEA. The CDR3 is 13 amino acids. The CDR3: CSVEDGQNYGYTF. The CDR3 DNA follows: TGCAGCGTTGAAGATGGTCAGAACTATGGCTACACCTTC.

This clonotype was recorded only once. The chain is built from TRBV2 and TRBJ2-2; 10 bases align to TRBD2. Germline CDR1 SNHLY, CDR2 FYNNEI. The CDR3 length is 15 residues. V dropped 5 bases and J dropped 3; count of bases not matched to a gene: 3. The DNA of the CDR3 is TGTGCCAGCAGTCCTGGACTAGCGGACACCGGGGAGCTGTTTTTT. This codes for CASSPGLADTGELFF.

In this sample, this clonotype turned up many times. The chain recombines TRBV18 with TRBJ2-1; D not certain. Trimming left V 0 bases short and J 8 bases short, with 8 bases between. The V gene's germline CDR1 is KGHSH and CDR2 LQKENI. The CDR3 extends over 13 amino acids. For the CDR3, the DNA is TGTGCCAGCTCACCACCGGGATCCCATGAGCAGTTCTTC. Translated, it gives CASSPPGSHEQFF.

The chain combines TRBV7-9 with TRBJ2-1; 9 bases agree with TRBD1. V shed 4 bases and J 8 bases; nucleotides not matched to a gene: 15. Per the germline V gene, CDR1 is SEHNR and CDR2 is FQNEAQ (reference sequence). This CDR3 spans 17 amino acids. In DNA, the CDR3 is TGTGCCAGCAGCTCCGGGACAGGGAGGAGCAGGCCCTATGAGCAGTTCTTC. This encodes CASSSGTGRSRPYEQFF.